This entry concerns a single T cell receptor beta chain. The antigen is not known. CDR3 size: 16 residues. Looked up from germline, CDR1 is KGHSH and CDR2 is LQKENI. V shed 2 bases and J shed 7 bases, with 17 bases lying between them. HIV-negative, healthy adults without recent acute infections or vaccinations were the donors. TCRdb's copy holds only in-frame clones and misses some; the assay was immunoSEQ multiplex PCR. The table has some 490,000 clones, 70% to 80% seen once; the top ten hold 9.5% to 15%. These data originate in a study of shared clonotypes between healthy human individuals. Study-level findings and limits: Since donors were few, the genetic and exposure-history diversity represented was limited.

Sequenced material: PBMCs. This chain uses TRBV18 with TRBJ1-4; D uncertain. This receptor was obtained from a woman in her 40s in good health. Some clones in this sample may be carry-over from other donors' samples. The CDR3 protein is CASSPALDLGGEKLFF. CDR3 bases: TGTGCCAGCTCACCAGCCCTGGACCTAGGCGGTGAAAAACTGTTTTTT.